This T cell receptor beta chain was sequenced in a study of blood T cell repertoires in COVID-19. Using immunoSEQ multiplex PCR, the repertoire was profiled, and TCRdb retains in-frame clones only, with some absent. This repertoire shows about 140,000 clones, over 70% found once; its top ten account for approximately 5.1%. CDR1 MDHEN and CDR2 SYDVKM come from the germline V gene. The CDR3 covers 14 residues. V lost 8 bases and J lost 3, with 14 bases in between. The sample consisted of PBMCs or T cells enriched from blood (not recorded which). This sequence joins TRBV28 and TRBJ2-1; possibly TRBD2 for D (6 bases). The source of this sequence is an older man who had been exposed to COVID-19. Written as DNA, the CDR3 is TGTGCCAGCTTGCCGGGGGATTACTACAATGAGCAGTTCTTC. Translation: CASLPGDYYNEQFF.